These 15 T cell receptor beta chains were all obtained from the same sample, sequenced in a study of T cells in Graves' hyperthyroidism and ophthalmopathy (dated by TCRdb to between 2018 and 2020). Libraries were built with multiplex PCR. The instrument was an Illumina HiSeq 2000. Amplification of TCR beta CDR3 regions was carried out from RNA transcripts. The first round of RT-PCR for the TCR CDR3 was performed with the HTBI primer set and the Qiagen OneStep RT-PCR kit. TCRdb itself trimmed the public reads at Q25 with fastp, ran MiXCR and retained productive beta chains. Records with the same CDR3 protein are collapsed into one entry carrying the most frequent genes and DNA. The sample includes about 130,000 distinct CDR3 sequences, with over 20% observed a single time. The ten largest make up more than 60% of the sample. Sequencing input: blood. The receptors were sampled from a woman aged 45-65 years with Graves' hyperthyroidism that later progressed to Graves' ophthalmopathy.

At least ten counts were recorded for this clonotype. The CDR3 reads CASSTGVETQYF. For the CDR3, the DNA is TGTGCCAGCAGTACAGGAGTGGAGACCCAGTACTTC. This chain connects TRBV2 to TRBJ2-5; perhaps TRBD1 as D (5 bases). Trimming stripped 5 bases from V and 5 bases from J, with 9 bases between. The CDR3 extends over 12 amino acids. In germline, CDR1 is SNHLY, CDR2 FYNNEI.

V usage is TRBV19 and J usage is TRBJ1-5, with TRBD1 matching over 8 bases. There are 13 residues in the CDR3. Germline CDR1 reads LNHDA; CDR2 reads SQIVND (reference sequence). The J segment lost 4 bases and the V segment lost 8 bases, leaving 4 bases of the junction unmatched. CDR3 loop: CASRDRGNQPQHF. DNA for the CDR3: TGTGCCAGTCGAGACAGGGGAAATCAGCCCCAGCATTTT.

This clonotype was detected ten times or more. CDR3 sequence reads: CASSEALRVASEQFF. In nucleotides, the CDR3 is TGTGCCAGCAGTGAAGCGCTTCGGGTAGCTTCTGAGCAGTTCTTC. This rearrangement joins TRBV2 to TRBJ2-1; no clear D. This CDR3 contains 15 residues. The V gene lost 0 bases and the J gene lost 9 bases, with 15 bases spanning the gap. Looked up from germline, CDR1 is SNHLY and CDR2 is FYNNEI.

In regard to this clonotype: A much larger clone lies a single base off, so this may be a read error. The V gene is TRBV28, the J gene TRBJ1-5, with D perhaps TRBD1 (5 bases). The CDR3 contains 15 residues. CDR1 is MDHEN, CDR2 SYDVKM, per germline. Between the trimmed V and J ends, which lost 5 bases and 3 bases, there was a span of 14 bases. CDR3 in amino acids: CASSDGTGTNQPQHF. CDR3 DNA sequence: TGTGCCAGCAGTGATGGGACGGGAACCAATCAGCCCCAGCATTTT.

This clonotype was recorded many times. The rearrangement uses TRBV28 and TRBJ2-3; D uncertain. V gave up 6 bases and J gave up 0 bases, with 25 bases separating them. The CDR3 runs to 19 residues. Germline V gene lookup returns CDR1 MDHEN and CDR2 SYDVKM. CDR3 sequence (DNA): TGTGCCAGCAGGGGGAACGTCCGTGTGAAGGAGCCTAGCACAGATACGCAGTATTTT. Translating gives CASRGNVRVKEPSTDTQYF.

This clonotype was counted at least ten times. The chain employs TRBV6-1 and TRBJ2-1, with 9 bases lining up with TRBD2. V shed 7 bases, J shed 2 bases, and the junction held 3 bases outside the gene matches. The germline CDR1 and CDR2 sequences are MNHNS and SASEGT. The CDR3 is 14 amino acids. CDR3 sequence: CASIRTSAYNEQFF. The CDR3 region has the DNA TGTGCCAGCATTAGGACTAGCGCCTACAATGAGCAGTTCTTC.

This clonotype showed up many times. The chain carries TRBV11-2 and TRBJ2-7; a weak D match, TRBD2 (6 bases). V shed 0 bases and J shed 4 bases, with 10 bases lying between them. The CDR3 contains 14 residues. Germline CDR1 is SGHAT and CDR2 is FQNNGV. This CDR3 is CASSLDRGLYEQYF. CDR3 coding DNA: TGTGCCAGCAGCTTAGATCGGGGACTTTACGAGCAGTACTTC.

This clonotype was found many times. CDR3 DNA sequence: TGTGCCAGCAGGGCAAATGAGTATAGCAATCAGCCCCAGCATTTT. It specifies CASRANEYSNQPQHF. The gene calls are TRBV6-1 and TRBJ1-5; D is unresolved. CDR3 length equals 15 residues. The V and J ends lost 6 bases and 0 bases respectively, with 12 bases between them. Germline V gene lookup returns CDR1 MNHNS and CDR2 SASEGT.

As regards this clonotype: Since a much larger clone is just one base distant, this may be a read error. The J gene is TRBJ2-7, the V gene TRBV28, with 7 bases that match TRBD2. Gene TRBJ2-1 matches the end of the DNA better, so the J call may be wrong. Germline lookup yields CDR1 MDHEN and CDR2 SYDVKM. The CDR3 spans 14 residues. The CDR3 region has the DNA TGTGCCAGCAGCTTGGCTGGGAGGGCCTACGAGCAGTTCTTC. Its protein product is CASSLAGRAYEQFF.

The chain carries TRBV2 and TRBJ1-2; D is possibly TRBD1 (5 bases). The length of the CDR3 is 13 residues. The V gene's germline CDR1 is SNHLY and CDR2 FYNNEI. V lost 7 bases, J lost 0 bases, and 9 bases lay in between. DNA of the CDR3: TGTGCCAGCATGCCAGGGACTAACTATGGCTACACCTTC. This encodes CASMPGTNYGYTF. Full variable domain (missing parts from reference TRBV2 and TRBJ1-2): EPEVTQTPSHQVTQMGQEVILRCVPISNHLYFYWYRQILGQKVEFLVSFYNNEISEKSEIFDDQFSVERPDGSNFTLKIRSTKLEDSAMYFCASMPGTNYGYTFGSGTRLTVV.

J is TRBJ2-1 and V is TRBV12-3 or TRBV12-4; D is perhaps TRBD2 (6 bases). This CDR3 comprises 16 residues. Trimming stripped 2 bases from V and 8 bases from J, with 19 bases between. The CDR3 nucleotides are TGTGCCAGCAGTTTAATTGGAACGGGAGTTGTTGATGAGCAGTTCTTC. Translated: CASSLIGTGVVDEQFF.

The CDR3 DNA reads TGTGCCAGCAGTTTATTGGGAGGGGCGCGAGAGACCCAGTACTTC. Translation gives CASSLLGGARETQYF. The J gene is TRBJ2-5, the V gene TRBV28; 7 nucleotides agree with TRBD2. V lost 1 base to trimming and J lost 4 bases; unmatched junction nucleotides: 6. This CDR3 is 15 amino acids long. The germline V gene has CDR1 MDHEN and CDR2 SYDVKM.

CDR3 coding DNA: TGTGCCAGCAGTTATTCCGAGAGCAATGAGCAGTACTTC. Protein product: CASSYSESNEQYF. The chain carries TRBV6-5 and TRBJ2-1; D is ambiguous. The end of the DNA aligns better with TRBJ2-7, so the J call may be wrong. Germline CDR1 reads MNHEY; CDR2 reads SVGAGI. The CDR3 is 13 amino acids.

This clonotype was observed many times. V is TRBV27 and J is TRBJ2-1, with D tentatively TRBD2 (6 bases). Germline V lookup: CDR1 MNHEY, CDR2 SMNVEV (reference sequence). Trimming left V 4 bases short and J 2 bases short, with 9 bases between. The length of the CDR3 is 14 residues. CDR3 sequence: CASSYGRAYNEQFF. DNA of the CDR3: TGTGCCAGCAGTTACGGGAGAGCCTACAATGAGCAGTTCTTC.

The chain is built from TRBV19 and TRBJ2-1; the match to TRBD2 covers 15 bases. With 2 bases clipped from V and 6 bases from J, the junction kept 5 bases outside the gene matches. The germline V gene encodes CDR1 LNHDA and CDR2 SQIVND (reference sequence). The CDR3 is 17 amino acids. The CDR3 spells CASSISRTSGRANEQFF. The CDR3 DNA is TGTGCCAGTAGTATAAGCAGGACTAGCGGGAGGGCCAATGAGCAGTTCTTC.